This T cell receptor (beta chain) was identified during a study of early T cells in non-severe SARS-CoV-2 infection. Across the whole study: Sequencing used unsorted whole-blood bulk RNA, so chains lack pairing. Study results and limitations: Missing private and CD4 specificities, VDJdb matching favored anti-spike CD8 responses.

The CDR3 loop spans 14 amino acids. V was cut by 5 bases and J by 1 base, with 8 bases left in between. Germline loops: CDR1 SGHVS, CDR2 FNYEAQ. This clonotype was counted many times. The antigen is not known. Unique molecular identifiers were attached to individual cDNA molecules. TCRdb re-called the 5' RACE reads through MiXCR, storing one row per CDR3 protein. The sample has 50,000 or so distinct CDR3 sequences; approximately 8% are singletons. This clonotype was sampled from an adult who was a healthcare worker with PCR-confirmed SARS-CoV-2 infection or an uninfected control (not recorded which). The sequenced material came from whole blood. This chain connects TRBV7-6 to TRBJ2-2, with D hard to call. This CDR3 is CASSTSGNTGELFF. CDR3 nucleotides: TGTGCCAGCAGCACCTCAGGGAACACCGGGGAGCTGTTTTTT.